The 19 T cell receptor beta chains given below trace back to one sample, sequenced in a study of glioma-infiltrating T cells. The iRepertoire nested amplicon-rescue multiplex PCR amplified TCR alpha and beta CDR3s from RNA. TCRdb reanalysed the multiplex PCR reads using MiXCR and keeps one entry per CDR3 protein. Altogether some 130,000 distinct CDR3 sequences are present, about 22% being singletons, with the ten largest covering roughly a quarter. The sample consisted of glioma tissue, nonneoplastic brain tissue, or PBMCs (not recorded which). All receptors derive from a human donor with low-grade glioma or glioblastoma, undergoing nonglioma brain surgery, or in good health (not recorded which).

This clonotype was recorded many times. The chain links TRBV27 to TRBJ2-3; D ambiguous. V was trimmed by 6 bases and J by 10 bases, leaving 17 bases between them. The CDR3 contains 13 residues. Germline V lookup: CDR1 MNHEY, CDR2 SMNVEV (reference sequence). As DNA, the CDR3 is TGTGCCAGCAGCGAGGTAGAGACCGAGGCGCAGTATTTT. Its translation: CASSEVETEAQYF.

This clonotype was picked up many times. J is TRBJ2-1 and V is TRBV6-1, with TRBD2 identical over 8 bases. Germline assignment: CDR1 MNHNS and CDR2 SASEGT. The CDR3 loop spans 14 amino acids. J was trimmed by 6 bases and V by 5 bases; bases with no gene match: 6. CDR3 DNA: TGTGCCAGCAGTCTTGTGCGGGGGGTCAATGAGCAGTTCTTC. Translation: CASSLVRGVNEQFF.

Sample share makes this clonotype medium-sized. V is TRBV7-2 and J is TRBJ1-1; D ambiguous. V lost 6 bases and J lost 1, with 6 bases in between. This CDR3 is built from 12 residues. Germline CDR1 and CDR2: SGHTA and FQGNSA. The CDR3 loop is CASRGWNTEAFF. The DNA of the CDR3 is TGTGCCAGCAGGGGATGGAACACTGAAGCTTTCTTT.

The genes are TRBV7-3 and TRBJ1-2; 12 bases are a match to TRBD1. The CDR3 length is 15 residues. V dropped 5 bases and J dropped 4; count of bases not matched to a gene: 5. Germline CDR1 SGHTA, CDR2 FQGTGA. CDR3 sequence: CASSRGTGGVYGYTF. The CDR3 coding sequence is TGTGCCAGCAGCCGAGGGACAGGGGGCGTCTATGGCTACACCTTC.

This clonotype was recorded many times. The chain combines TRBV15 with TRBJ1-1; possible D gene TRBD1, 6 bases. Germline CDR1 reads LNHNV; CDR2 reads YYDKDF (reference sequence). This CDR3 is 15 amino acids long. Trimming left V 0 bases short and J 2 bases short, with 10 bases between. The CDR3 sequence: CATSRDGGPNTEAFF. The CDR3 DNA reads TGTGCCACCAGCAGAGATGGGGGCCCTAACACTGAAGCTTTCTTT.

The V call is TRBV29-1, the J call TRBJ1-5; D is possibly TRBD1 (5 bases). CDR3 length: 11 residues. Germline-derived CDR1 and CDR2 are SQVTM and ANQGSEA. Trimming left V 7 bases short and J 8 bases short, with 12 bases between. The CDR3 sequence: CSAGFREPQHF. The CDR3 nucleotides read TGCAGCGCAGGGTTTCGGGAGCCCCAGCATTTT.

The chain is built from TRBV2 and TRBJ2-5; 7 bases are a match to TRBD1. Trimming at V came to 7 bases and at J to 2 bases, leaving 4 bases not matched to a gene. The CDR3 is made up of 13 amino acids. CDR1 and CDR2 (germline): SNHLY, FYNNEI. The DNA for the CDR3 is TGTGCCAGCACCTGGGGACAGCAAGAGACCCAGTACTTC. Residues: CASTWGQQETQYF.

This clonotype was detected many times. V is TRBV15 and J is TRBJ1-1, with a tentative D call TRBD1 (5 bases). V was trimmed by 7 bases and J by 3 bases, leaving 12 bases between them. This CDR3 is built from 13 residues. Germline V CDR1 and CDR2: LNHNV, YYDKDF (reference sequence). CDR3 in amino acids: CATKAGLDTEAFF. DNA for the CDR3: TGTGCCACCAAGGCAGGGTTAGACACTGAAGCTTTCTTT.

This chain uses TRBV7-9 with TRBJ1-3, with D unclear. The CDR3 length is 15 residues. V was trimmed by 5 bases and J by 0 bases, leaving 11 bases between them. Germline V CDR1 and CDR2: SEHNR, FQNEAQ (reference sequence). The CDR3 loop reads CASSQGPDSGNTIYF. The CDR3 DNA reads as TGTGCCAGCAGCCAAGGACCTGACTCTGGAAACACCATATATTTT.

This clonotype appeared once. This sequence may be a read error, since a much larger clone differs from it by one base. V usage is TRBV3-1 and J usage is TRBJ2-3; the match to TRBD2 covers 9 bases. CDR3 size: 14 residues. The germline gives CDR1 LGHDT, CDR2 YNNKEL (reference sequence). The V segment lost 7 bases and the J segment 13 bases; nucleotides outside the gene matches: 15. CDR3 in amino acids: CASNFKERTSEEYF. The CDR3 nucleotides read TGTGCCAGCAACTTTAAGGAGAGGACTAGCGAGGAGTATTTT.

As for this clonotype: Germline and junction disagree at one end, which may indicate a read error. V is TRBV20-1 and J is TRBJ2-4, with TRBD1 identical over 7 bases. CDR1 DFQATT and CDR2 SNEGSKA come from the germline V gene (reference sequence). This CDR3 comprises 18 residues. DNA for the CDR3: TGCAGTACTAGTTTGTTGGGACAGCAAAATCTAGCCAAAAACATTCAGTACTTC. Protein product: CSTSLLGQQNLAKNIQYF.

This chain links TRBV7-9 with TRBJ2-4; maybe TRBD2 (6 bases). This CDR3 has 12 amino acids. The V end lost 5 bases, the J end lost 6 bases, and 8 bases lay between the germline ends. CDR1 is SEHNR and CDR2 is FQNEAQ in the germline V gene (reference sequence). CDR3 residues: CASSVGRNIQYF. In DNA, the CDR3 is TGTGCCAGCAGCGTCGGGAGAAACATTCAGTACTTC.

A note on this clonotype: A clone one base away is much larger, so this may be a read error. V gene TRBV6-1 combines with J gene TRBJ2-1; 14 bases map to TRBD2. Germline V gene sequence: CDR1 MNHNS, CDR2 SASEGT. The CDR3 is made up of 15 amino acids. CDR3 bases: TGTGCCAGTCTTCGGACTAGCGGGGGGAACAATGAGCGGTTCTTC. It is translated as CASLRTSGGNNERFF.

This clonotype was detected many times. This chain connects TRBV6-6 to TRBJ2-3; TRBD1 agrees at 10 bases. Losses at the gene ends were 1 base for V and 5 bases for J; bases not matched to a gene: 6. Germline assignment: CDR1 MNHNY and CDR2 SVGAGI (reference sequence). The CDR3 sequence is 16 residues long. CDR3 residues: CASSYWRGTGVDTQYF. The DNA for the CDR3 is TGTGCCAGCAGTTACTGGCGTGGGACAGGGGTAGATACGCAGTATTTT.

Details on this clonotype: A read error may be the cause here, since a much bigger clone is one base away. V usage is TRBV4-1 and J usage is TRBJ1-5; D unclear. CDR1 is MGHRA, CDR2 YSYEKL, per germline. Between the trimmed V and J ends, which lost 3 bases and 10 bases, there was a span of 10 bases. This CDR3 is built from 12 residues. DNA for the CDR3: TGCGCCAGCAGCCACGAGGGTCATCCCCAGCATTTT. Translated: CASSHEGHPQHF.

This CDR3 reads CASSLVRGSTEAFF. DNA of the CDR3: TGTGCCAGCAGCTTAGTAAGGGGCAGCACTGAAGCTTTCTTT. The chain recombines TRBV7-9 with TRBJ1-1, with TRBD1 as a possible D gene (5 bases). Trimming pared 1 base from V and 4 bases from J, leaving 10 bases between. The germline V gene has CDR1 SEHNR and CDR2 FQNEAQ (reference sequence). This CDR3 region has 14 residues.

This clonotype has ten or more counts. The chain uses TRBV20-1 and TRBJ1-5; D not resolved. The CDR3 contains 18 residues. In germline, CDR1 is DFQATT, CDR2 SNEGSKA (reference sequence). V was cut by 0 bases and J by 5 bases, with 23 bases left in between. CDR3: CSARDRYGDGLVHQPQHF. The CDR3 coding sequence is TGCAGTGCTAGAGATAGGTACGGAGACGGGTTAGTACATCAGCCCCAGCATTTT.

For this clonotype: A much larger clone lies a single base off, so this may be a read error. The V call is TRBV7-2, the J call TRBJ1-5; D call uncertain. The CDR3 spans 15 residues. Deletions cut 0 bases from V and 2 bases from J, with 8 bases between. Germline assignment: CDR1 SGHTA and CDR2 FQGNSA. In DNA, the CDR3 is TGTGCCAGCAGCTTAGCGCAGGTGGGCAATCAGCCCCAGCATTTT. Its protein is CASSLAQVGNQPQHF.

This clonotype was detected many times. The chain is built from TRBV20-1 and TRBJ1-6; D is unresolved. Germline assignment: CDR1 DFQATT and CDR2 SNEGSKA (reference sequence). The CDR3 covers 16 residues. V lost 0 bases and J 6 bases, leaving 15 bases between the germline ends. CDR3 nucleotide sequence: TGCAGTGCTAGAGATAAGGAAGGGCAGATTAATTCACCCCTCCACTTT. Protein: CSARDKEGQINSPLHF.